The 11 T cell receptor beta chains listed next were all sequenced from one sample in a study of T cell responses to AZD1222 COVID-19 vaccine. Profiling relied on immunoSEQ multiplex PCR, and the TCRdb table lists in-frame clones only, not all of them. The data hold 100,000 to 150,000 clones, with 85% to 95% observed a single time. Here the sequenced sample was peripheral blood, taken 28 days after the second AZD1222 dose. The origin of the receptors is an adult who received the AZD1222 COVID-19 vaccine.

Of note for this clone: Within the sample, other DNA sequences also encode this same CDR3. J is TRBJ1-5 and V is TRBV2; D not resolved. The CDR3 has 12 residues. Germline CDR1 reads SNHLY; CDR2 reads FYNNEI. V was clipped by 3 bases and J by 1 base, with 1 base between them. The CDR3 bases are TGTGCCAGCAGTGAGAGCAATCAGCCCCAGCATTTT. Residues: CASSESNQPQHF.

This chain connects TRBV2 to TRBJ2-1; the D gene is possibly TRBD1 (6 bases). The V end lost 4 bases, the J end lost 4 bases, and 14 bases lay between the germline ends. Germline CDR1 SNHLY, CDR2 FYNNEI. The CDR3 is 15 amino acids. CDR3 sequence (DNA): TGTGCCAGCAGTGGTGAGACAGGACAATACAATGAGCAGTTCTTC. It specifies CASSGETGQYNEQFF.

The V gene is TRBV9, the J gene TRBJ1-4, with TRBD1 matching over 8 bases. CDR3 length: 15 residues. V lost 6 bases, J lost 8 bases, and 12 bases stayed unmatched. The germline V gene encodes CDR1 SGDLS and CDR2 YYNGEE. DNA for the CDR3: TGTGCCAGCACACCAGGGACAGGCAGTTTGGAAAAACTGTTTTTT. Its translation is CASTPGTGSLEKLFF.

The J gene is TRBJ2-5, the V gene TRBV5-1; D is ambiguous. CDR1 and CDR2 (germline): SGHRS, YFSETQ. Trimming left V 0 bases short and J 4 bases short, with 4 bases between. CDR3 length: 12 residues. As DNA, the CDR3 is TGCGCCAGCAGCTTGGGCACAGAGACCCAGTACTTC. The encoded protein is CASSLGTETQYF.

The V gene is TRBV10-3, the J gene TRBJ2-2; TRBD2 matches at 9 bases. The CDR3 length is 18 residues. Germline trimming cut 4 bases from V and 2 bases from J; bases unmatched to any gene: 11. Looked up from germline, CDR1 is ENHRY and CDR2 is SYGVKD. The CDR3 nucleotides are TGTGCCATCAGTGGCCCTCTCGGCGGGGGGGCTAACACCGGGGAGCTGTTTTTT. Translation gives CAISGPLGGGANTGELFF.

V gene TRBV7-2 combines with J gene TRBJ2-6, with 7 bases fitting TRBD1. The V gene's germline CDR1 is SGHTA and CDR2 FQGNSA. Germline trimming cut 4 bases from V and 4 bases from J; bases unmatched to any gene: 4. CDR3 length: 15 amino acids. The CDR3 region is CASSSTGVGANVLTF. In DNA form, the CDR3 reads TGTGCCAGCAGCTCAACAGGGGTCGGGGCCAACGTCCTGACTTTC.

The chain has TRBV15 and TRBJ2-7; D not certain. CDR3 length: 15 amino acids. Germline assignment: CDR1 LNHNV and CDR2 YYDKDF (reference sequence). Trimming took 5 bases from V and 0 from J, leaving 14 bases between them. DNA for the CDR3: TGTGCCACCAGCGCTCCTGGTGTTAGCTCCTACGAGCAGTACTTC. Protein product: CATSAPGVSSYEQYF. Complete variable domain (other parts from reference TRBV15 and TRBJ2-7): DAMVIQNPRYQVTQFGKPVTLSCSQTLNHNVMYWYQQKSSQAPKLLFHYYDKDFNNEADTPDNFQSRRPNTSFCFLDIRSPGLGDTAMYLCATSAPGVSSYEQYFGPGTRLTVT.

The J gene is TRBJ1-1, the V gene TRBV5-1; D is ambiguous. The V end lost 0 bases, the J end lost 6 bases, and 18 bases lay between the germline ends. There are 16 residues in the CDR3. Per the germline V gene, CDR1 is SGHRS and CDR2 is YFSETQ. In DNA form, the CDR3 reads TGCGCCAGCAGCTTGGAGCCCTCAAGGGAGTGGGCTGAAGCTTTCTTT. Translated, it gives CASSLEPSREWAEAFF.

The V call is TRBV29-1, the J call TRBJ2-1; D is perhaps TRBD1 or TRBD2 (6 bases each). Trimming stripped 6 bases from V and 7 bases from J, with 13 bases between. This CDR3 is 12 amino acids long. Germline assignment: CDR1 SQVTM and CDR2 ANQGSEA. The chain's CDR3 is CSVLIGGNEQFF. CDR3 DNA: TGCAGCGTATTGATAGGGGGGAATGAGCAGTTCTTC.

V gene TRBV4-3 combines with J gene TRBJ2-6, with D hard to call. CDR3 length: 18 amino acids. Trimming removed 1 base from V and 0 bases from J, with 13 bases in between. Germline V CDR1 and CDR2: LGHNA, YSLEER. The DNA of the CDR3 is TGCGCCAGCAGCCAAGGGTACAGACCAAACTCTGGGGCCAACGTCCTGACTTTC. Amino acids: CASSQGYRPNSGANVLTF.

The rearrangement links TRBV2 to TRBJ1-1; unclear D gene. The CDR3 has 12 residues. Germline CDR1 and CDR2: SNHLY and FYNNEI. V shed 10 bases and J shed 7 bases, with 16 bases lying between them. As DNA, the CDR3 is TGTGCCACCCGTCGGGTTGTACGTGAAGCTTTCTTT. It encodes CATRRVVREAFF.